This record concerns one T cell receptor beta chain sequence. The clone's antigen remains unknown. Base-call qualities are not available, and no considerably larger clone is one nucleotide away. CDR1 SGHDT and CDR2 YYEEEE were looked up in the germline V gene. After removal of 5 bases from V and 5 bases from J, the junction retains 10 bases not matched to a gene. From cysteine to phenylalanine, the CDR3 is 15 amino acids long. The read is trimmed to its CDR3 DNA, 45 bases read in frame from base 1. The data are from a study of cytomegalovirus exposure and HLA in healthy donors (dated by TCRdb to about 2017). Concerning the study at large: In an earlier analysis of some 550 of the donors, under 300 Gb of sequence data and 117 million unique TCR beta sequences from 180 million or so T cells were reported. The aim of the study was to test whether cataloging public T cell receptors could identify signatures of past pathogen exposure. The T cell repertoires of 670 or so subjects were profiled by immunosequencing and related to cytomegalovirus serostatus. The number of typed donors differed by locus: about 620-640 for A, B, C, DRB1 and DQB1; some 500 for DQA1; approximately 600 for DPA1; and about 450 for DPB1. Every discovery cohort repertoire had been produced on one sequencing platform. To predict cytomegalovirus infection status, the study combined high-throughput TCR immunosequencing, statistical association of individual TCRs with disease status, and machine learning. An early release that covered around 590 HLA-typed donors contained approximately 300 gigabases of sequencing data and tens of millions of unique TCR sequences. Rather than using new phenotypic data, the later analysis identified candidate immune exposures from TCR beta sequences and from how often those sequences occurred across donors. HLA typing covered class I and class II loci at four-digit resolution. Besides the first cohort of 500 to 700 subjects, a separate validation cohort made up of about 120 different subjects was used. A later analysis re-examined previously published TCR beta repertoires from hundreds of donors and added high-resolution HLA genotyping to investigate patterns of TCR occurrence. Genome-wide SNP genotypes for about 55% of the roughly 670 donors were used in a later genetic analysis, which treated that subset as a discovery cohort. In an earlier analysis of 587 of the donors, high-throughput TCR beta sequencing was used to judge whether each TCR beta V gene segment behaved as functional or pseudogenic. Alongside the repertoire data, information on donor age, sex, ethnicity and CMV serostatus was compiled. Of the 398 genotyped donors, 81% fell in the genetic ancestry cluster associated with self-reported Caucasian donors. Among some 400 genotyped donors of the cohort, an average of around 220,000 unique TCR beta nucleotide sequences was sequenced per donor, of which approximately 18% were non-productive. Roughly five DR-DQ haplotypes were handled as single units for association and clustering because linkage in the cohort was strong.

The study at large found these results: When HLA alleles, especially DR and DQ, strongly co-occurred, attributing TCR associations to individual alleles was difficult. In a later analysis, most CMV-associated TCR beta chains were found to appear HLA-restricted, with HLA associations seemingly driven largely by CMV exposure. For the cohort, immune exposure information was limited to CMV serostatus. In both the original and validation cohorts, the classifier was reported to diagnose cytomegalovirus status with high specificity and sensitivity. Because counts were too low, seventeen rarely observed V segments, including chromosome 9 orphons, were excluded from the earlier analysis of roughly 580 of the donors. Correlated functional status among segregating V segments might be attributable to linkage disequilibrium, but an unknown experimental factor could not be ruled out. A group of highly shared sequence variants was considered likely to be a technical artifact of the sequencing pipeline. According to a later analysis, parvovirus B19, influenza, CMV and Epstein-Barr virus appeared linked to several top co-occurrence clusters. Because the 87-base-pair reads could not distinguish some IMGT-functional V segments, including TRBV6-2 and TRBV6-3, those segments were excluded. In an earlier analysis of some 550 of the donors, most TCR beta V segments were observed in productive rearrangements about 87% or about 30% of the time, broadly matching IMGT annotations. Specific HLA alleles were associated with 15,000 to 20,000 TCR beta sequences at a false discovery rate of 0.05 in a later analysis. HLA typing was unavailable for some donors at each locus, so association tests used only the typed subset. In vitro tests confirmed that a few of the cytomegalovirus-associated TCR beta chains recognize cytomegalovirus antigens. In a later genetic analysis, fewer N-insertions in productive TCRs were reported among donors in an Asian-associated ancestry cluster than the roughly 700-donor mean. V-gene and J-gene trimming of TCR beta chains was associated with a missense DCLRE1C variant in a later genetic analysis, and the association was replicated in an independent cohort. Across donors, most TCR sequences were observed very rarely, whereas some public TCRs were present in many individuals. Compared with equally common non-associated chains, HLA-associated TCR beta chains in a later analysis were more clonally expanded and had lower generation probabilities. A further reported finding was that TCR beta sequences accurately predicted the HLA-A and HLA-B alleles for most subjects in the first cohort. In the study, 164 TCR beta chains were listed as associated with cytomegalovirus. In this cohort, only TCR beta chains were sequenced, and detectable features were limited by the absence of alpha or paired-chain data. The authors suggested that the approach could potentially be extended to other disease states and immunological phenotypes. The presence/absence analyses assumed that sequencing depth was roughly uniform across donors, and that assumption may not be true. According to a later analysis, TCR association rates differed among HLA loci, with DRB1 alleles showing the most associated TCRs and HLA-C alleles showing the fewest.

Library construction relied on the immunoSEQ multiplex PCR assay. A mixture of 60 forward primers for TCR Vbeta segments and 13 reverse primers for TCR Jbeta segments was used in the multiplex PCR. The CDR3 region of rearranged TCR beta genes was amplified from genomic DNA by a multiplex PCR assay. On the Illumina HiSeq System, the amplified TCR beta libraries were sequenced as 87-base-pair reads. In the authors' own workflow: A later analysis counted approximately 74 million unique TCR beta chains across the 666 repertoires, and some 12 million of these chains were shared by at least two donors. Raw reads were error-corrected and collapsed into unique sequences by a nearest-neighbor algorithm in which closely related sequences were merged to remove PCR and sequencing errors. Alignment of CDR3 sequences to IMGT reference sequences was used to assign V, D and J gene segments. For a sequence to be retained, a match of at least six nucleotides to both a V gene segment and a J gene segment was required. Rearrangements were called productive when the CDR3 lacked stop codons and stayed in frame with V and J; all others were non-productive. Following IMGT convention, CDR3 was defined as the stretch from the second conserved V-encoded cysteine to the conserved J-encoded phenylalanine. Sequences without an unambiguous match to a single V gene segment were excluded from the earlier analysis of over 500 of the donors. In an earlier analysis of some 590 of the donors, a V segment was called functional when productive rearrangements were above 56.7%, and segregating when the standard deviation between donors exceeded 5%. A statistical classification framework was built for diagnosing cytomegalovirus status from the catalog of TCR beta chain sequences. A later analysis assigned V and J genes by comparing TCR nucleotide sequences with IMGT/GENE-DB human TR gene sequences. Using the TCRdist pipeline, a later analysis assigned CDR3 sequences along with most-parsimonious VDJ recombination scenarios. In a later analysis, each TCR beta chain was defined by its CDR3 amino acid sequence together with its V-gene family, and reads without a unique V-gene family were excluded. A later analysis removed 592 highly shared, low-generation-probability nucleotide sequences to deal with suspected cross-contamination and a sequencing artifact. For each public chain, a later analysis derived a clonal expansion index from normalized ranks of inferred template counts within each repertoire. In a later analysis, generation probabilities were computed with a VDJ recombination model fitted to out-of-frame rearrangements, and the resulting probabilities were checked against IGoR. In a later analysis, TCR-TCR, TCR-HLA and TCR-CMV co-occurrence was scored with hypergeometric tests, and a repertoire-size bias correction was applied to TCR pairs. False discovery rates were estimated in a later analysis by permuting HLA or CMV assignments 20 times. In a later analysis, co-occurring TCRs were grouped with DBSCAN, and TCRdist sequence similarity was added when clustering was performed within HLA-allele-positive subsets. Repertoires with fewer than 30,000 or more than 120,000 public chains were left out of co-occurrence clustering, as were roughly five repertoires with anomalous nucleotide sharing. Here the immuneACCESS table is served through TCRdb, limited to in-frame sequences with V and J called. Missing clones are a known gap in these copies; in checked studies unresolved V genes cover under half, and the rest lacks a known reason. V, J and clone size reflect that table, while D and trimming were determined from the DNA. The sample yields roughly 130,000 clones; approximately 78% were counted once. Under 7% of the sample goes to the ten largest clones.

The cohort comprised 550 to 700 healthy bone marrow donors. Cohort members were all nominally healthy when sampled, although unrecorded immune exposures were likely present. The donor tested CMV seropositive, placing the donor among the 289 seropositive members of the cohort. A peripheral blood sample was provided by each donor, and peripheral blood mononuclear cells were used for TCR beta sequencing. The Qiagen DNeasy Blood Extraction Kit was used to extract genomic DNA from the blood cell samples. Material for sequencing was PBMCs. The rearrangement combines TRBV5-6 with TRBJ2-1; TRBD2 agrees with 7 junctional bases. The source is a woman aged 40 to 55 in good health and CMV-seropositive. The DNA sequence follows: TGTGCCAGCAGGCAGGAAGGCGGGAGAAACAATGAGCAGTTCTTC. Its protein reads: CASRQEGGRNNEQFF.